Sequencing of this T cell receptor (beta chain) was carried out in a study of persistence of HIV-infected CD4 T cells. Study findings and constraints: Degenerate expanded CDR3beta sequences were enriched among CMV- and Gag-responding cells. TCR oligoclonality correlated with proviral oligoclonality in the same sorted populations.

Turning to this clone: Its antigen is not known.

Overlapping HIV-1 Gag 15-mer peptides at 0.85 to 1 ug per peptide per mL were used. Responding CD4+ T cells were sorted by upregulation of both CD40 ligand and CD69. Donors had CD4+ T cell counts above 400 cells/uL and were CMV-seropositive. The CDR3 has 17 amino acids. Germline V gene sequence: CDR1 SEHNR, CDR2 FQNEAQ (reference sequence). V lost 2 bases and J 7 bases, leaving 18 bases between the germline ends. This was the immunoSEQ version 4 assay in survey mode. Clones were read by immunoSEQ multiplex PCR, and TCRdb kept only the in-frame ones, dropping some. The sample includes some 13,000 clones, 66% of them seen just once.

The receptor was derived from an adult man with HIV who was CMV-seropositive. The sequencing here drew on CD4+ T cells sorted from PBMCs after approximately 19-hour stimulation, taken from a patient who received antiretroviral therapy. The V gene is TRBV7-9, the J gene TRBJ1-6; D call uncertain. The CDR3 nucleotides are TGTGCCAGCAGCTTAAGGTCCAGCCCAACTGGAAATTCACCCCTCCACTTT. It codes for CASSLRSSPTGNSPLHF.